This paragraph covers one T cell receptor beta chain sequence. The antigen this receptor binds is unknown. There are no base qualities to consult, and no much larger clone falls within one base. This sample is part of a study of T cell responses to AZD1222 COVID-19 vaccine (dated by TCRdb to the early 2020s). Regarding the study in general: AZD1222 recipients given second doses at about 4 weeks or at about 12 weeks were pooled, since spike-specific TCR depth and breadth were not found to differ between the two schedules. TCR sequencing covered more than 230 trial participants: 200 to 220 given two doses of AZD1222 and 26 given two doses of MenACWY control vaccine. Enrollment into the trials was organized by age into subgroups of 18-55, 56-69 and 70-plus years, and those subgroups contained roughly 150, 30 and 60 TCR-sequenced participants, respectively.

The time point label corresponds to: baseline before first vaccination. Samples from vaccinated people were obtained from the UK trials COV001 and COV002, which included a single-blind randomized controlled phase 2/3 trial of AZD1222 (ChAdOx1 nCoV-19) in healthy adults. For TCRbeta chain sequencing, PBMC samples were collected from trial participants at day 0 and at day 28 after the second dose. Trimmed from V: 6 bases; trimmed from J: 7 bases; junction bases lacking a gene match: 11. Its CDR3 holds 14 amino acids, cysteine through phenylalanine. Of all the DNA, just the CDR3 is kept, 42 bases in frame from base 1. In the germline V gene, CDR1 corresponds to MNHEY and CDR2 to SVGAGI. What the work shows at the level of the full study, not this receptor alone: The whole spike protein was spanned by vaccine-associated CD4 TCRs, and dominant responses were seen in regions 160-218 and 743-854. Epitopes outside the regions mutated in the B.1.351 and B.1.1.7 variants were reportedly recognized by nearly half of the unique spike-specific TCRs. In the small 56-69-year group, the increase in depth fell short of significance, most likely because of low power. Conclusions about previously exposed vaccinees are limited, since just 6 or 7 AZD1222 recipients were seropositive for SARS-CoV-2 at baseline. No day 14 peak-response samples were available, so repertoires were characterized only after the peak T cell response. After two AZD1222 doses, both the breadth and the depth of spike-specific TCRs were significantly higher than at day 0 and than in MenACWY recipients. Participants were mostly white British and included more females than males, and it was suggested by the authors that clonal diversity may have been underestimated.

The CDR3 regions of human TCRbeta chains were analyzed by immunosequencing. Regarding the original processing steps: TCRs in the repertoires were compared against a reference library of SARS-CoV-2-specific TCRs that had been generated with the MIRA antigen-specificity platform. Breadth was defined as the fraction of unique TCRs that were SARS-CoV-2-associated. Depth was defined as the fraction of total T cells that were SARS-CoV-2-associated. Using the MIRA data, every spike-specific TCR was mapped to the spike region that the TCR reacted to and assigned to either a CD4 or a CD8 class. Log10-transformed breadth and depth values were compared by one-way ANOVA with Sidak's multiple comparisons tests. TCRdb took over this immuneACCESS table, retaining in-frame rearrangements with V and J assigned. Such tables are incomplete; in checked studies, under half of the missing clones stem from an unresolved V gene, and the remainder is unexplained. V and J calls plus clone size are reproduced from that table; the DNA served to infer D and trimming. The sample contains over 100,000 clones, 90% of them found a single time. Clones ranked in the top ten supply roughly 7.2% of the sample.

The sequence joins TRBV6-5 to TRBJ2-7; 8 central bases correspond to TRBD1. The sample consisted of peripheral blood, taken on day 0 of AZD1222 vaccination. This sequence originates from an adult in good health. CDR3 sequence: CASRVGQGLREQYF. DNA sequence: TGTGCCAGCAGAGTCGGACAGGGACTGCGGGAGCAGTACTTC.